These T cell receptor beta chains were read from a single sample in a study of blood T cell repertoires in COVID-19. TCRdb keeps only in-frame clones here, not all; method: immunoSEQ multiplex PCR. Of around 170,000 clones listed, approximately 86% are singletons. The sequenced sample was peripheral blood. The receptors were gathered from a woman aged 25 to 45 with active or convalescent COVID-19. Both conserved end residues are part of each CDR3. The order of the fields is V gene, J gene, CDR3 protein.

TRBV30	TRBJ2-3	CAWAPGLAGTDTQYF
TRBV18	TRBJ2-3	CASSHGTSGYTDTQYF
TRBV5-1	TRBJ2-1	CASSLARLANNNEQFF
TRBV5-8	TRBJ2-7	CASSLHRGLISGFF
TRBV4-2	TRBJ2-1	CASSQAGQGSEQFF
TRBV28	TRBJ2-5	CASSPSGTKETQYF
TRBV19	TRBJ2-3	CASRDRASGGDTQYF
TRBV19	TRBJ1-6	CASSYTSGSRVPILNF
TRBV5-4	TRBJ2-2	CASSLAGSNTGELFF
TRBV10-3	TRBJ1-5	CAISESGGGDQPQHF
TRBV30	TRBJ1-4	CAWSGTPEKLFF
TRBV10-3	TRBJ2-7	CAISYGTGSSYEQYF
TRBV30	TRBJ1-1	CAYSWTGGYTEAFF
TRBV19	TRBJ1-6	CASSNPGWAGAYNSPLHF
TRBV6-6	TRBJ1-4	CASSVRTGGLVEKLFF
TRBV19	TRBJ1-5	CASTPTGNSNQPQHF
TRBV10-3	TRBJ1-1	CAISEGANTEAFF
TRBV5-4	TRBJ1-6	CASSPRGQGNAPLHF
TRBV4-1	TRBJ1-4	CASSGTGDLNEKLFF
TRBV2	TRBJ1-1	CASSGQPPTEAFF
TRBV11-2	TRBJ2-1	CASSLRQEQFF
TRBV5-6	TRBJ1-2	CASSLEGRTMARGYTF
TRBV5-1	TRBJ1-1	CASSSKESAEAFF
TRBV3-1/TRBV3-2	TRBJ2-1	CASSQAVSSGSGEQFF